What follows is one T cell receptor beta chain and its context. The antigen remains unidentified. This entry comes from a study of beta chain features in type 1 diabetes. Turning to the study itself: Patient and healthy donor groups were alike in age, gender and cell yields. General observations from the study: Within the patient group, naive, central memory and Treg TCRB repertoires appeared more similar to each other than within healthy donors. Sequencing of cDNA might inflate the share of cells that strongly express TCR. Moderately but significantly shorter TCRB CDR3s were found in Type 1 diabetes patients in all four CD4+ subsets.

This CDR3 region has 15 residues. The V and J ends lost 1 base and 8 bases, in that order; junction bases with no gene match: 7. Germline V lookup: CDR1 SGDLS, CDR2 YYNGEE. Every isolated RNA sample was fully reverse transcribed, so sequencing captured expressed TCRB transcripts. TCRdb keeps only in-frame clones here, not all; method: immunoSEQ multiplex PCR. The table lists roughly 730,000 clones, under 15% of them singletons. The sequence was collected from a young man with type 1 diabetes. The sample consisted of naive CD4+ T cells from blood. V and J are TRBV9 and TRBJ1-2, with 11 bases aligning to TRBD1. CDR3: CASSVRDRGLGGYTF. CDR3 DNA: TGTGCCAGCAGCGTACGGGACAGGGGGTTAGGAGGCTACACCTTC.